The text below deals with one T cell receptor beta chain. Its antigen is undetermined. Sequencing libraries made from TCR beta cDNA carried unique molecular identifiers. Starting from roughly 1 to 10 million T cells, the study yielded roughly 0.5 million cDNA molecules. Each CDR3 protein is one row after TCRdb ran MiXCR on the PCR reads. The sample contains 750,000 to 950,000 distinct CDR3 sequences, around 46% of which appear only once. The CDR3 extends over 14 amino acids. Trimming shortened V by 5 bases and J by 11 bases, and 24 bases separated the two germline ends. CDR1 is DFQATT and CDR2 is SNEGSKA in the germline V gene (reference sequence). The data stem from a study of post-analysis software for immune sequencing data. At the level of the study: The disease courses spanned relapsing-remitting, secondary progressive and progressive-relapsing forms of multiple sclerosis.

Notes on the study in general: Relative to controls, patients with multiple sclerosis showed significantly lower normalized Chao1 diversity. Same-batch preparations were strongly co-clustered by F measure. Relative to controls, patients had a handful of TRBV segments at higher frequency, with TRBV5-6, TRBV5-1 and TRBV20-1 among these.

This TCR derives from a girl between 10 and 17 years old with multiple sclerosis. Material: blood. This sequence joins TRBV20-1 and TRBJ2-5, with D maybe TRBD2 (6 bases). CDR3 amino acids: CSAEFTLNVGGQYF. In DNA form, the CDR3 reads TGCAGTGCTGAATTCACGCTAAACGTCGGAGGGCAGTACTTC.